This T cell receptor (beta chain) was profiled in a study of blood T cell repertoires in COVID-19. Study as a whole: Specimens from acute and convalescent COVID-19 originated in the United States, Italy and Spain. Sources were T cells, B-cell-depleted T cells, or PBMCs; the material itself was cDNA or gDNA.

Authors' methods: Nucleated cell number was recorded as an estimate derived from reference gene primer amplification. This table comes from immunoSEQ multiplex PCR, and its TCRdb copy is limited to in-frame clones, with some not included. The DNA gave D and trimming, while V, J and clone size come from that table. The sample includes fewer than 200,000 clones, approximately 86% seen only once; the top ten take around 8.6%. This TCR was recovered from a man between 45 and 60 years old with active or convalescent COVID-19. The sequenced sample was peripheral blood.

CDR3 DNA sequence: TGTGCCAGCAGCGCCGGACAGGGGGGCTATGGCTACACCTTC. Translating gives CASSAGQGGYGYTF. The chain carries TRBV7-3 and TRBJ1-2; 10 bases are shared with TRBD1. Germline V CDR1 and CDR2: SGHTA, FQGTGA. V was pared by 5 bases and J by 4 bases, with 4 bases of the junction left unmatched. The CDR3 is made up of 14 amino acids.